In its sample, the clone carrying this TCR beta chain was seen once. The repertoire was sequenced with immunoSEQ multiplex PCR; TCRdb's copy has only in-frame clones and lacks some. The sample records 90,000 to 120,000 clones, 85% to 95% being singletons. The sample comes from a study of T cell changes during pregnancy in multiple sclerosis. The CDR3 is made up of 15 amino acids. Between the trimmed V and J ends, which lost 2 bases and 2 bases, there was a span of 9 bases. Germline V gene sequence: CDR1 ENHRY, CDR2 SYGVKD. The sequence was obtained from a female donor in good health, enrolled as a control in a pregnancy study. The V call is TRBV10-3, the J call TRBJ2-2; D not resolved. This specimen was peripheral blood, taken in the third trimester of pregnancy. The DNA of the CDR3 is TGTGCCATCAGTGAGGGGCAGGATAACACCGGGGAGCTGTTTTTT. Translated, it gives CAISEGQDNTGELFF.